The clone carrying this TCR beta chain has only one observation. The antigen is unknown. This sample was taken from a study of Ad26.COV2.S vaccination and SARS-CoV-2 variants. As for the study in general: The Ad26.COV2.S arm of the COV1001 trial was where the donor was placed.

General observations from the study: Total T cell responses were possibly underestimated by TCR breadth and depth analyses. Greater spike-specific TCR breadth was seen in vaccine recipients than in placebo recipients. After vaccination, reports described spike-specific CD8+ and CD4+ T cell responses as showing substantial breadth.

Regarding treatment: some 19 received Ad26.COV2.S at low or high dose, single or two shots; about 5 received placebo; per-sample allocation not given. After the first vaccine or placebo injection, samples were drawn on day 63. The repertoire was sequenced with immunoSEQ multiplex PCR; TCRdb's copy has only in-frame clones and lacks some. Counted here are approximately 360,000 clones, about 80% occurring once; the ten biggest clones make up approximately 7%. Looked up from germline, CDR1 is MNHEY and CDR2 is SMNVEV (reference sequence). This CDR3 has 13 amino acids. V lost 3 bases and J 1 base, leaving 7 bases between the germline ends.

The chain links TRBV27 to TRBJ2-7; D call uncertain. The clonotype was recovered from a person aged 18-65 years who received the Ad26.COV2.S COVID-19 vaccine or a placebo. Specimen: peripheral blood, collected in a trial of Ad26.COV2.S vaccine versus placebo. CDR3 in DNA: TGTGCCAGCAGTTTCTCAGGTTCCTACGAGCAGTACTTC. The encoded protein is CASSFSGSYEQYF.